A selection of T cell receptor beta chains follows, all from one sample in a study of control samples from healthy donors and cancer patients. The assay was immunoSEQ multiplex PCR, and TCRdb's table has in-frame clones only and misses some. The sample shows roughly 130,000 clones, around 90% of them seen only once. The source material was blood. Receptors originate from a young man in good health. Each CDR3 is given with its conserved first and last residue. Fields, in order: clone size, J gene, D gene, V gene, CDR3 length, CDR3 DNA, CDR3 protein. The D gene is left open where the match is weak. Expanded clones are given a class, and other clones once, few, many or no size at all.

few	TRBJ1-5	.	TRBV19	16	TGTGCCACTCTTCTAAGGGCAGGGGAGGACAATCAGCCCCAGCATTTT	CATLLRAGEDNQPQHF
.	TRBJ1-5	.	TRBV28	16	TGTGCCAGCAGCCTAGTGGGCGGGGGCGTAGGTCAGCCCCAGCATTTT	CASSLVGGGVGQPQHF
.	TRBJ2-1	.	TRBV6-2/TRBV6-3	12	TGTGCCAGCAGTTACTCGAGCCATGAGCAGTTCTTC	CASSYSSHEQFF
.	TRBJ2-3	.	TRBV6-1	14	TGTGCCAGCAGTGAAGGCAGGGCCACAGATACGCAGTATTTT	CASSEGRATDTQYF
.	TRBJ1-5	.	TRBV11-1	13	TGTGCCAGCAGCTTAATGAGCAATCAGCCCCAGCATTTT	CASSLMSNQPQHF
.	TRBJ2-2	.	TRBV5-4	16	TGTGCCAGCAGCCTGGGACGGGCAGGCGTCACCGGGGAGCTGTTTTTT	CASSLGRAGVTGELFF
.	TRBJ1-6	.	TRBV9	14	TGTGCCAGCAGCCCTATCGACGTGGGGACACCCCTCCACTTT	CASSPIDVGTPLHF
.	TRBJ2-2	TRBD2	TRBV19	16	TGTGCCAGTAGAGCTTCCAGGACTAGAGACACCGGGGAGCTGTTTTTT	CASRASRTRDTGELFF
.	TRBJ1-4	.	TRBV5-4	11	TGTGCCAGCAGCTTTGGTGAAAAACTGTTTTTT	CASSFGEKLFF
.	TRBJ2-5	TRBD1	TRBV7-9	13	TGTGCCAGCAGCCAACAGGGGCGAGAGACCCAGTACTTC	CASSQQGRETQYF
.	TRBJ1-5	.	TRBV18	14	TGTGCCAGCTCACCGGTTAGTAGCAATCAGCCCCAGCATTTT	CASSPVSSNQPQHF
once	TRBJ1-1	.	TRBV5-1	13	TGCGCCAGCAGCTGGGGGACTGTTCCTGAAGCTTTCTTT	CASSWGTVPEAFF
.	TRBJ1-3	.	TRBV12-2	14	TGTGCAAGTCGCTTACCTCACTCTGGAAACACCATATATTTT	CASRLPHSGNTIYF
.	TRBJ2-2	TRBD1	TRBV7-2	13	TGTGCCACAGACAGGGTTTTTACCGGGGAGCTGTTTTTT	CATDRVFTGELFF
.	TRBJ1-1	.	TRBV12-3/TRBV12-4	13	TGTGCCAGCAGTTTCGGGCCCTACACTGAAGCTTTCTTT	CASSFGPYTEAFF